The text below deals with one T cell receptor beta chain. The sample is drawn from a study of blood T cell repertoires in COVID-19. In the study overall: Researchers got acute and convalescent COVID-19 samples from the United States, Italy and Spain.

Those enrolled, adults aged about 18 to 89 years, came from about 24 US areas. TCRdb's copy holds only in-frame clones and misses some; the assay was immunoSEQ multiplex PCR. The sample yields about 190,000 clones, approximately 80% seen once. Germline V gene lookup returns CDR1 SGDLS and CDR2 YYNGEE. With V trimmed by 3 bases and J by 3 bases, 9 bases remained unmatched. The CDR3 is 15 amino acids. The rearrangement joins TRBV9 to TRBJ2-7; the match to TRBD2 covers 7 bases. The receptor comes from a woman in her forties or fifties who had recovered from COVID-19. Sequencing used PBMCs or T cells enriched from blood (not recorded which). This chain's CDR3 is CASSAQGGTLYEQYF. In DNA, the CDR3 is TGTGCCAGCAGCGCCCAGGGAGGGACCCTCTACGAGCAGTACTTC.